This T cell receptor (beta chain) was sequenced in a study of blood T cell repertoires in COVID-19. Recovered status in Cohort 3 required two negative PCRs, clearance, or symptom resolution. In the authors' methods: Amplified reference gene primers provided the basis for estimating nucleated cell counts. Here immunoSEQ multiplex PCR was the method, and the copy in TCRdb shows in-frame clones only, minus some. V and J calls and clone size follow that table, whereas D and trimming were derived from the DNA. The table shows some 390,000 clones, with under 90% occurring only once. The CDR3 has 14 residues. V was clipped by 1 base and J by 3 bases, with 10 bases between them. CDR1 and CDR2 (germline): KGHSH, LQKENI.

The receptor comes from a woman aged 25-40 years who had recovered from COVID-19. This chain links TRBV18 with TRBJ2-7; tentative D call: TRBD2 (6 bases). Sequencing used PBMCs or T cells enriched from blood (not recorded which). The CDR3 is CASSPRPEGYEQYF. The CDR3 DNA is TGTGCCAGCTCACCACGACCGGAGGGCTACGAGCAGTACTTC.